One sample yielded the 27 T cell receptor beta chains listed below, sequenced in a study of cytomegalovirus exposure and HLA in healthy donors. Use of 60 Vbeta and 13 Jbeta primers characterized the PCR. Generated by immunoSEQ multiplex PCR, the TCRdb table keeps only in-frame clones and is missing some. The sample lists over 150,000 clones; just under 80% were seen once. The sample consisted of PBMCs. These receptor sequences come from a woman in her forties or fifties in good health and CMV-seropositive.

The CDR3: CASSQGNREGTQYF. The CDR3 bases are TGTGCCAGTAGTCAAGGGAATCGGGAAGGGACGCAGTATTTT. The chain joins TRBV19 to TRBJ2-3, with D possibly TRBD2 on 5 matching bases. The CDR3 runs 14 residues. Germline V gene lookup returns CDR1 LNHDA and CDR2 SQIVND (reference sequence). V lost 5 bases to trimming and J lost 9 bases, with 18 bases between them.

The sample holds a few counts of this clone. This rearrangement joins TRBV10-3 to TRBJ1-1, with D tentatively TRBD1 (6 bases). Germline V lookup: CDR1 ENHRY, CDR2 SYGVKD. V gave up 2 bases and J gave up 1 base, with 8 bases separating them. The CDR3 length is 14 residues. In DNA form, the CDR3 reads TGTGCCATCAGTGAGAGGGGGTCGAACACTGAAGCTTTCTTT. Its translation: CAISERGSNTEAFF.

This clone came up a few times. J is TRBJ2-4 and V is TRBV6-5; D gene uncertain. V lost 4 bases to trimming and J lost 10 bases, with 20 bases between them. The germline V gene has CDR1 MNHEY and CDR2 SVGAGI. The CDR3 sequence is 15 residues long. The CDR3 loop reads CASSSRSSVPRIQYF. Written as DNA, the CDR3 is TGTGCCAGCAGTTCCCGCTCGAGTGTCCCTAGGATTCAGTACTTC.

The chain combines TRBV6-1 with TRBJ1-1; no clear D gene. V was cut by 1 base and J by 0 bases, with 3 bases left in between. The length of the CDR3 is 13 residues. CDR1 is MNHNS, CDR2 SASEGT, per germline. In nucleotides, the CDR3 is TGTGCCAGCAGTGAAGTCTTGAACACTGAAGCTTTCTTT. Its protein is CASSEVLNTEAFF.

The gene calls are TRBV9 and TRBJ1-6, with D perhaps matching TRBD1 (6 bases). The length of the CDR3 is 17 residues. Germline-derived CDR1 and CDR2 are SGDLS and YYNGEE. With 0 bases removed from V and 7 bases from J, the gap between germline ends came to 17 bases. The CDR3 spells CASSVGWDIVGNSPLHF. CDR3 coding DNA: TGTGCCAGCAGCGTAGGTTGGGACATCGTTGGGAATTCACCCCTCCACTTT.

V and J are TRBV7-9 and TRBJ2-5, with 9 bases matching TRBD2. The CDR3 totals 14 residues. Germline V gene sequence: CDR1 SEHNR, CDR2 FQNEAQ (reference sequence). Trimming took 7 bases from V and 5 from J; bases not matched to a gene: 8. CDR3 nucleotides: TGTGCCAGCATTTTAGCGGGAGTGCGGGAGACCCAGTACTTC. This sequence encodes CASILAGVRETQYF.

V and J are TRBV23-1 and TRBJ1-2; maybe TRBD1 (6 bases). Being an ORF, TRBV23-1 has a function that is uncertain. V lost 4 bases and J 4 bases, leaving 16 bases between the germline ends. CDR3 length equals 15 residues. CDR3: CASSPAGDHLYGYTF. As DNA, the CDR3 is TGCGCCAGCAGTCCCGCAGGGGATCACCTCTATGGCTACACCTTC.

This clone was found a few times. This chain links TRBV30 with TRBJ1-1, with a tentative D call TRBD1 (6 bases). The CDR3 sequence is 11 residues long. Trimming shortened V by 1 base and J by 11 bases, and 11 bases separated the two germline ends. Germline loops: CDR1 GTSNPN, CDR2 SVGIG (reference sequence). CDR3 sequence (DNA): TGTGCCTGGAGTGGCGGGGGCTGGGCTTTCTTT. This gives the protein CAWSGGGWAFF.

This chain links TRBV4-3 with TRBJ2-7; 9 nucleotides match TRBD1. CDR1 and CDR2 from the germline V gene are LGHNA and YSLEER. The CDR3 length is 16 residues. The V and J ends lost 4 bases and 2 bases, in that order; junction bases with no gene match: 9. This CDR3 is CASSRWTGATAYEQYF. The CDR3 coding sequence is TGCGCCAGCAGCCGATGGACAGGGGCTACCGCCTACGAGCAGTACTTC.

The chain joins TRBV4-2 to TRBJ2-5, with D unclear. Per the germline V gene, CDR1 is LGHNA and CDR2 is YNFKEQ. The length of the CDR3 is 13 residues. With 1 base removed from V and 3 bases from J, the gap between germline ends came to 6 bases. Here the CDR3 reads CASSQGTEETQYF. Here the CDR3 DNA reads TGTGCCAGCAGCCAAGGTACTGAAGAGACCCAGTACTTC.

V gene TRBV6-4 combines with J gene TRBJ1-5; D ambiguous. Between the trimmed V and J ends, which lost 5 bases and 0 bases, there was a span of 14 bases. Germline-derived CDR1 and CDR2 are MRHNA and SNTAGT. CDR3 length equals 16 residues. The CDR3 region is CASSNKQMYSNQPQHF. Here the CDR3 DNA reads TGTGCCAGCAGTAATAAACAGATGTATAGCAATCAGCCCCAGCATTTT.

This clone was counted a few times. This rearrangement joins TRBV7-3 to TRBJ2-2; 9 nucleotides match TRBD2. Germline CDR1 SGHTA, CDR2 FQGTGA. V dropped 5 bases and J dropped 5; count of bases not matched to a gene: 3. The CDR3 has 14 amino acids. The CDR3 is CASSAGLATGELFF. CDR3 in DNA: TGTGCCAGCAGCGCGGGACTAGCTACCGGGGAGCTGTTTTTT.

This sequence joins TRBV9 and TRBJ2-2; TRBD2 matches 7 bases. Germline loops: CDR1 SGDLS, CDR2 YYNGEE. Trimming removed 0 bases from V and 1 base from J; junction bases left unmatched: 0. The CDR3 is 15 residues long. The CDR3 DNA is TGTGCCAGCAGCGTAGCTAGCGGGAACACCGGGGAGCTGTTTTTT. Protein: CASSVASGNTGELFF. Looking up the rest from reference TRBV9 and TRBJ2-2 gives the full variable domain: DSGVTQTPKHLITATGQRVTLRCSPRSGDLSVYWYQQSLDQGLQFLIQYYNGEERAKGNILERFSAQQFPDLHSELNLSSLELGDSALYFCASSVASGNTGELFFGEGSRLTVL.

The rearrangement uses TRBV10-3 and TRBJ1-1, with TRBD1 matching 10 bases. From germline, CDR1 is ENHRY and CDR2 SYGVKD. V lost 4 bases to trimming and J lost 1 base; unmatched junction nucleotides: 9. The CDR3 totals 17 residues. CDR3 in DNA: TGTGCCATCAGTGGGAAGACAGGGGGCAAGGGGAACACTGAAGCTTTCTTT. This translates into CAISGKTGGKGNTEAFF.

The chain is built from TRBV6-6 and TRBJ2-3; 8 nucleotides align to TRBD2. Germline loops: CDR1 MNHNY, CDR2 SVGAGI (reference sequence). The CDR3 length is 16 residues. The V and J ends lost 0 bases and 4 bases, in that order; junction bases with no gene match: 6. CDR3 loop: CASSYSAGGGADTQYF. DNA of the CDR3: TGTGCCAGCAGTTACTCCGCGGGGGGAGGGGCAGATACGCAGTATTTT.

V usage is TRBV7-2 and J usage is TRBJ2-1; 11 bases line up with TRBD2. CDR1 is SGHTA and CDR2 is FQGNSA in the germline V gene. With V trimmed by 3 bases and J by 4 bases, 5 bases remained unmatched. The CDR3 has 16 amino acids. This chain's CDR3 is CASSFARTSGYNEQFF. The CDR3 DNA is TGTGCCAGCAGCTTTGCCCGGACTAGCGGGTACAATGAGCAGTTCTTC.

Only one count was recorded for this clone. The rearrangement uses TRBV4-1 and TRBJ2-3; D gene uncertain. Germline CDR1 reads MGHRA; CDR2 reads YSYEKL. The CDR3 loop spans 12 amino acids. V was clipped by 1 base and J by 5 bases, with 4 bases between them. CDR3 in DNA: TGCGCCAGCAGCCAAGGAGAAGATACGCAGTATTTT. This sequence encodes CASSQGEDTQYF.

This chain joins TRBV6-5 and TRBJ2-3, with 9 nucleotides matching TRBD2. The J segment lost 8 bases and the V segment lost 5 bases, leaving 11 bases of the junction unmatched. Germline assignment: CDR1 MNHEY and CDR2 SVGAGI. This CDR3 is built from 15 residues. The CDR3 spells CASSKTSGTVITQYF. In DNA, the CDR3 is TGTGCCAGCAGTAAGACTAGCGGAACTGTGATTACGCAGTATTTT.

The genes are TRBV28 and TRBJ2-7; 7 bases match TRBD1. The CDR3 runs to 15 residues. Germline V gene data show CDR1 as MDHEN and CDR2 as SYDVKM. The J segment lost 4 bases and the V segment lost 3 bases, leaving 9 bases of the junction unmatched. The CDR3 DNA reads TGTGCCAGCAGTTTTTCGCCGGGACAGCTGTACGAGCAGTACTTC. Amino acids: CASSFSPGQLYEQYF.

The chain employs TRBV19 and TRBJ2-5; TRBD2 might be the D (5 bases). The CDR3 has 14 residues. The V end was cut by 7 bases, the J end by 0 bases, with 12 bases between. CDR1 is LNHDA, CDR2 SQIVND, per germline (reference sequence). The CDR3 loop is CASTQGRDQETQYF. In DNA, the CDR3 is TGTGCCAGTACGCAAGGGCGGGACCAAGAGACCCAGTACTTC.

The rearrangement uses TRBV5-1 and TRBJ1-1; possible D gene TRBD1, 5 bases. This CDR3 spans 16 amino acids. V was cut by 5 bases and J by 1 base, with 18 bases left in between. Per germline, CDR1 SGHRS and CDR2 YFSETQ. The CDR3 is CASSLDGNRWNTEAFF. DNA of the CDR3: TGCGCCAGCAGTCTTGACGGAAACAGGTGGAACACTGAAGCTTTCTTT. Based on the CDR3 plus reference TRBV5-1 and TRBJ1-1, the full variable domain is KAGVTQTPRYLIKTRGQQVTLSCSPISGHRSVSWYQQTPGQGLQFLFEYFSETQRNKGNFPGRFSGRQFSNSRSEMNVSTLELGDSALYLCASSLDGNRWNTEAFFGQGTRLTVV.

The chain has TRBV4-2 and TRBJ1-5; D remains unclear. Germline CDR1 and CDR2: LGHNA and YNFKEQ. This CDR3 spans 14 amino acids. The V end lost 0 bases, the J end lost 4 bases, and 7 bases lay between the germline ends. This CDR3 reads CASSQDRGNQPQHF. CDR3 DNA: TGTGCCAGCAGCCAAGATCGCGGGAATCAGCCCCAGCATTTT.

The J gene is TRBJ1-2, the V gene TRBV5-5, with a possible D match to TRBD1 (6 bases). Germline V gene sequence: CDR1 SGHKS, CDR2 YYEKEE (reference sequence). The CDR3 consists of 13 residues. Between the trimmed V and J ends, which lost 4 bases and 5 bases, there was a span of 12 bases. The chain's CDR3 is CASSTQGEYGYTF. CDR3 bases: TGTGCCAGCAGCACACAGGGCGAGTATGGCTACACCTTC.

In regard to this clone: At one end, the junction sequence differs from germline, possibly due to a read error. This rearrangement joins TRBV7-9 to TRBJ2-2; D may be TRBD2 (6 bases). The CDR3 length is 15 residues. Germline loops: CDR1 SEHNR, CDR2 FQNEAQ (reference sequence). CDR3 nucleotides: TGTTCCAGCAGCTTAACGGGGGTTAACACCGGGGAGCTGTTTTTT. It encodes CSSSLTGVNTGELFF. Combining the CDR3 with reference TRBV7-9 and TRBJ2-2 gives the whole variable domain DTGVSQNPRHKITKRGQNVTFRCDPISEHNRLYWYRQTLGQGPEFLTYFQNEAQLEKSRLLSDRFSAERPKGSFSTLEIQRTEQGDSAMYLCSSSLTGVNTGELFFGEGSRLTVL.

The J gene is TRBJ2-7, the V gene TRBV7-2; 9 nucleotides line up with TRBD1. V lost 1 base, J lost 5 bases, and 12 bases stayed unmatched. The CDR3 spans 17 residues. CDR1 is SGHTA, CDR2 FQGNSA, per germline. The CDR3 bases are TGTGCCAGCAGCTTAGAATCGGCCGGGACAGGGCTCGACGAGCAGTACTTC. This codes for CASSLESAGTGLDEQYF.

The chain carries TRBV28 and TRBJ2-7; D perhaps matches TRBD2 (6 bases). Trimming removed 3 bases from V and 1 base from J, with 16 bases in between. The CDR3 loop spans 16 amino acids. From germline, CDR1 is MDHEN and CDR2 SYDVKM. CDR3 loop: CASSLGGVSPSYEQYF. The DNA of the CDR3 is TGTGCCAGCAGTTTGGGGGGAGTCAGCCCTTCCTACGAGCAGTACTTC.

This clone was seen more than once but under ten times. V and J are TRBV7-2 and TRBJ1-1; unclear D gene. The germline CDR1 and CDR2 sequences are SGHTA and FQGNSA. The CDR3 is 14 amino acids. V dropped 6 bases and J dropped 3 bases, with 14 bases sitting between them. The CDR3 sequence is CASSSGMRYTEAFF. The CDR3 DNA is TGTGCCAGCAGTTCTGGAATGCGGTACACTGAAGCTTTCTTT.